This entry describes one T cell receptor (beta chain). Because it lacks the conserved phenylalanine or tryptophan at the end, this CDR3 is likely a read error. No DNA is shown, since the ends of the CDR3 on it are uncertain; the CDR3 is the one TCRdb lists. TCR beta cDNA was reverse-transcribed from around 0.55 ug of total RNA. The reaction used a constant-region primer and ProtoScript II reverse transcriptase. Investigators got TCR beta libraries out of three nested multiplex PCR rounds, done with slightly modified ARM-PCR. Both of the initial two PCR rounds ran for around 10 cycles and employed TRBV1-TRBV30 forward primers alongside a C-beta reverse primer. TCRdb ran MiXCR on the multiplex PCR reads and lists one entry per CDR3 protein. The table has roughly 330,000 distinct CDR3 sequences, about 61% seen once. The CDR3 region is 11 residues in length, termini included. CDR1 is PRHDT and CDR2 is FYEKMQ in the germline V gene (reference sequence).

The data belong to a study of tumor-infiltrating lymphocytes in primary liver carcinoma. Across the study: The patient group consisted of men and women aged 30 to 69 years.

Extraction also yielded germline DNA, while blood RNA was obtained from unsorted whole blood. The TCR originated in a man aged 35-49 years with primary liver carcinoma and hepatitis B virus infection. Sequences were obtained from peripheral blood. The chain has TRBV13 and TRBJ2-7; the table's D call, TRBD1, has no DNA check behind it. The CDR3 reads CASSLRGEKYS.